This T cell receptor beta chain comes out of a study of identical twins. Whole-study findings and limits: Diverse VJ usage suggested most zero-insertion clonotypes were not invariant T cells.

TCRdb re-analysed the 5' RACE reads in MiXCR, keeping a single row per CDR3 protein. Found here are 540,000 or so distinct CDR3 sequences, under 25% of them singletons; the top ten hold 0.45% to 0.5%. The CDR3 contains 13 residues. V lost 1 base and J lost 3, with 7 bases in between. This clonotype showed up just a few times. The antigen is unknown. This same sample was also taken into another study, of yellow fever vaccine responses in identical twins. That report notes: Reportedly, the response of twins' T cells to the vaccine seemed partly convergent, partly personalized.

Specimen: CD4+ T cells sorted from blood. The J gene is TRBJ2-7, the V gene TRBV12-3 or TRBV12-4; D unresolved. The TCR sequence derives from a woman between 18 and 29 years old in good health. The CDR3 DNA reads TGTGCCAGCAGTTTAGGGCATGGCTACGAGCAGTACTTC. Its protein is CASSLGHGYEQYF.